The entry below gives a single T cell receptor beta chain sequence along with its context. Only in-frame clones appear in the TCRdb table, and some are missing; sequencing was by immunoSEQ multiplex PCR. The profile shows 640,000 or so clones, around 87% of them singletons. This sample was taken from a study of shared T cell receptors in the human thymus. This CDR3 is 17 amino acids long. Per the germline V gene, CDR1 is SEHNR and CDR2 is FQNEAQ (reference sequence). V was shortened by 3 bases and J by 2 bases, with 17 bases between the two germline ends. These data also formed part of another study, on human thymus T cells.

This receptor was obtained from a boy younger than two with a congenital heart defect. The V gene is TRBV7-9, the J gene TRBJ2-1; D gene ambiguous. Sample: thymocytes. The DNA of the CDR3 is TGTGCCAGCAGCTTTTATGCCTCGAGTCCTACCTACAATGAGCAGTTCTTC. It codes for CASSFYASSPTYNEQFF. Full variable domain (rest looked up from reference TRBV7-9 and TRBJ2-1): DTGVSQNPRHKITKRGQNVTFRCDPISEHNRLYWYRQTLGQGPEFLTYFQNEAQLEKSRLLSDRFSAERPKGSFSTLEIQRTEQGDSAMYLCASSFYASSPTYNEQFFGPGTRLTVL.